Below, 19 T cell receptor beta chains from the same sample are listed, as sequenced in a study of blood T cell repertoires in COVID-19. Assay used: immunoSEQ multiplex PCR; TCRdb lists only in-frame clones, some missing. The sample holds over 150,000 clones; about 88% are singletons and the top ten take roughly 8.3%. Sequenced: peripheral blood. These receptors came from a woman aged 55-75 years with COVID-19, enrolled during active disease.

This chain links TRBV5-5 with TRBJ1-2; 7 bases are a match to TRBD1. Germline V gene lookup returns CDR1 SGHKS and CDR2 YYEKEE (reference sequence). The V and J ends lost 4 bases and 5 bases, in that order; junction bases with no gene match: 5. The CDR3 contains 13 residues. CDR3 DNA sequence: TGTGCCAGCAGCACCTCAGGGGGGTATGGCTACACCTTC. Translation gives CASSTSGGYGYTF.

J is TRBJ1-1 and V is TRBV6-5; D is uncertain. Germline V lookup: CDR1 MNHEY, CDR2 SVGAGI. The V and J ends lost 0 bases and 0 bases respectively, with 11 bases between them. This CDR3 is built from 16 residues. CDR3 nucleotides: TGTGCCAGCAGTTACTCCCACGCGGGAATGAACACTGAAGCTTTCTTT. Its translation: CASSYSHAGMNTEAFF.

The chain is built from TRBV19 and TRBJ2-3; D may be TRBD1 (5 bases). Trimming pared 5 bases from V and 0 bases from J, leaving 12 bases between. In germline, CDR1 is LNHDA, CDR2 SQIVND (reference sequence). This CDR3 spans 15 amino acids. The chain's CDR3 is CASSGAPPSTDTQYF. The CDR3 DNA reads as TGTGCCAGTAGTGGGGCCCCTCCTAGCACAGATACGCAGTATTTT.

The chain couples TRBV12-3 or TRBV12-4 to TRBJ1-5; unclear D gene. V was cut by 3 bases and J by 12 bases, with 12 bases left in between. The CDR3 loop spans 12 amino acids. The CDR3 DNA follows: TGTGCCAGCAGTTTGGGCGGGAGGCTCCAGCATTTT. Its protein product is CASSLGGRLQHF.

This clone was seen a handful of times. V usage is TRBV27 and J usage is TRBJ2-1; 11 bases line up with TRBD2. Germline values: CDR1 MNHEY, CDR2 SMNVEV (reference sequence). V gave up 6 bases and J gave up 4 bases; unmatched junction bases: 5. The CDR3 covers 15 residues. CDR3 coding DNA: TGTGCCAGCAGAAATAGCGGGGGGGCGTACAATGAGCAGTTCTTC. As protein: CASRNSGGAYNEQFF.

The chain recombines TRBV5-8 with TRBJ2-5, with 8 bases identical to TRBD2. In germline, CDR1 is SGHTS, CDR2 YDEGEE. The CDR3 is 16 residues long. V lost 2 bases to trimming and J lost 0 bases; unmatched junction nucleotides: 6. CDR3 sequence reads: CASSLQKRGYQETQYF. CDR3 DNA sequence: TGTGCCAGCAGCTTACAGAAGCGGGGGTACCAAGAGACCCAGTACTTC. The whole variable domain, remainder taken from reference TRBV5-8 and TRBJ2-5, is EAGVTQSPTHLIKTRGQQATLRCSPISGHTSVYWYQQALGLGLQFLLWYDEGEERNRGNFPPRFSGRQFPNYSSELNVNALELEDSALYLCASSLQKRGYQETQYFGPGTRLLVL.

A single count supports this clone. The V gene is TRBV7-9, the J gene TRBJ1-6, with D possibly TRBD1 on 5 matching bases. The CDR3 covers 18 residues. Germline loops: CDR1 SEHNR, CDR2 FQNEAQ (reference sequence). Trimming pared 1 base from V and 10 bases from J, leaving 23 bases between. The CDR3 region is CASSLEVARGAAGSPLHF. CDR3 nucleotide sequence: TGTGCCAGCAGCTTAGAAGTCGCTAGGGGTGCTGCGGGGTCACCCCTCCACTTT.

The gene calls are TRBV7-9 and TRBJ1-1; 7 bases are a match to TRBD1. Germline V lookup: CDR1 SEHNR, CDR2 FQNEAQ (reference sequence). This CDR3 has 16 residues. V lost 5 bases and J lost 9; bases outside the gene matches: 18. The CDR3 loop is CASSPYSLTGTVQAFF. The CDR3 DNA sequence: TGTGCCAGCAGCCCCTACTCTCTAACAGGGACAGTACAAGCTTTCTTT.

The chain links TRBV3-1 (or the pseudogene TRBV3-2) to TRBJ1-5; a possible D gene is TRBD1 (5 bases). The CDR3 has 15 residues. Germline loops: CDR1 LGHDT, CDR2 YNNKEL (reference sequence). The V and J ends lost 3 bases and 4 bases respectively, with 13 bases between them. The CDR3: CASSHNGGENQPQHF. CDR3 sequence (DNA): TGTGCCAGCAGCCATAACGGGGGTGAAAATCAGCCCCAGCATTTT.

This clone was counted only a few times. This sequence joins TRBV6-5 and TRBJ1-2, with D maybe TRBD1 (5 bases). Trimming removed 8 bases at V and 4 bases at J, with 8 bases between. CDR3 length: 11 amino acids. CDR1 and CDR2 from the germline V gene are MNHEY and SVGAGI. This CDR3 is CASGGGYGYTF. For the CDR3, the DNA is TGTGCCAGCGGGGGGGGCTATGGCTACACCTTC.

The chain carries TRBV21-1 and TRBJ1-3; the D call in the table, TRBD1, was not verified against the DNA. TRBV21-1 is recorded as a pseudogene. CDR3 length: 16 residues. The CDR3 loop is CASSKGDRTDGNTIYF. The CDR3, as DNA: TGTGCCAGCAGCAAAGGGGACAGGACCGACGGAAACACCATATATTTT.

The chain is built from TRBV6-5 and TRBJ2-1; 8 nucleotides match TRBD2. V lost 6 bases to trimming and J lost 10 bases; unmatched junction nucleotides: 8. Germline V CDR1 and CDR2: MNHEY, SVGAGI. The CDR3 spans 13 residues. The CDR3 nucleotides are TGTGCCAGCAGCCGGGGGGGGTGGCCCGAGCAGTTCTTC. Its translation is CASSRGGWPEQFF.

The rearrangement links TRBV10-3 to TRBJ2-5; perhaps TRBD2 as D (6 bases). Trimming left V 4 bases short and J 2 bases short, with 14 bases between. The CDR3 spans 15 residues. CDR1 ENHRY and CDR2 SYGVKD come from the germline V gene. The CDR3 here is CAISGGAQIQETQYF. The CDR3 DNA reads TGTGCCATCAGTGGCGGGGCCCAGATTCAAGAGACCCAGTACTTC.

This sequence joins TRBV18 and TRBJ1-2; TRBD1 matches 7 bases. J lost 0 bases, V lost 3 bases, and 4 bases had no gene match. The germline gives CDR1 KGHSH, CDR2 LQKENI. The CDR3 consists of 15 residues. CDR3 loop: CASSPPGQPNYGYTF. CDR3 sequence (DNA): TGTGCCAGCTCACCCCCGGGACAGCCTAACTATGGCTACACCTTC.

CDR3 nucleotides: TGTGCCAGCAGCTGGACATCGAACACTGAAGCTTTCTTT. It specifies CASSWTSNTEAFF. The chain joins TRBV9 to TRBJ1-1; D is possibly TRBD1 (5 bases). The V gene's germline CDR1 is SGDLS and CDR2 YYNGEE. The CDR3 has 13 amino acids. Trimming removed 4 bases at V and 1 base at J, with 8 bases between.

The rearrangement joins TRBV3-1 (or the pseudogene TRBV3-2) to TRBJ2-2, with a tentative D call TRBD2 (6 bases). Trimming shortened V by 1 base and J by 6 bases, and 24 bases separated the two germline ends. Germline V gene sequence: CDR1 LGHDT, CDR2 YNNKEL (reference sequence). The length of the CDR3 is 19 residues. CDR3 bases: TGTGCCAGCAGCCAAGGGGGATACCACACGGCGGGAACGGCCGGGGAGCTGTTTTTT. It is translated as CASSQGGYHTAGTAGELFF.

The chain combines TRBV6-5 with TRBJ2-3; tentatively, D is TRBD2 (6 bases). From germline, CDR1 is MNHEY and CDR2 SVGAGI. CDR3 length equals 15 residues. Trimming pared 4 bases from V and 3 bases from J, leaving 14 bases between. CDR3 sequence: CASSWRERETDTQYF. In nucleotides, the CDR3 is TGTGCCAGCAGTTGGAGGGAGAGAGAGACAGATACGCAGTATTTT.

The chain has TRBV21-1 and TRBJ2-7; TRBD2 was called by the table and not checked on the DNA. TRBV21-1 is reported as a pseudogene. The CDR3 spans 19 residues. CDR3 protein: CASSKGTGLAGGEDYEQYF. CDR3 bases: TGTGCCAGCAGCAAGGGAACCGGACTAGCGGGAGGCGAGGACTACGAGCAGTACTTC.

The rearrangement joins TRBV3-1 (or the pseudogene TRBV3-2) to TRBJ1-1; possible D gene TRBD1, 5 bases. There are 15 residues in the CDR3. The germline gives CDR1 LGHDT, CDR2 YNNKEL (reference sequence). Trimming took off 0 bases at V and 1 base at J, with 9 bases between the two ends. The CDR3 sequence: CASSQDSGGNTEAFF. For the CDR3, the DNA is TGTGCCAGCAGCCAAGATTCCGGGGGGAACACTGAAGCTTTCTTT.